Listed below are T cell receptor beta chains from one sample, sequenced in a study of beta chain features in type 1 diabetes. Data came from immunoSEQ multiplex PCR; TCRdb stores just in-frame clones and leaves some out. The data contain about 650,000 clones, under 15% of them seen just once; the ten biggest clones take up roughly 0.12%. The specimen was naive CD4+ T cells from blood. The receptors stem from a young man with type 1 diabetes. Each CDR3 is given with its conserved first and last residue. For some rows the clone size is stated as once, few or many, or as a class when expanded; others skip it.

>.|TRBV19|TRBJ2-1
CASSVDRVGNEQFF
>.|TRBV10-2|TRBJ2-5
CASTQGEGETQYF
>.|TRBV5-1|TRBJ1-2
CASSLDGTGSISYGYTF
>.|TRBV29-1|TRBJ2-1
CSVGPSGTYNEQFF
>few|TRBV9|TRBJ2-5
CASSYSTRGQGKQETQYF
>few|TRBV5-4|TRBJ1-2
CASSMGQATNYGYTF
>few|TRBV7-9|TRBJ1-1
CASSLVLPNTEAFF
>.|TRBV4-3|TRBJ1-3
CASSPGLVSGNTIYF
>.|TRBV7-2|TRBJ1-1
CASSLVGLSEAFF
>few|TRBV4-1|TRBJ1-5
CASSGQEDQPQHF
>.|TRBV28|TRBJ2-6
CASSTGSGANVLTF
>few|TRBV7-6|TRBJ1-5
CASSLGQGSQPQHF
>few|TRBV6-6|TRBJ2-1
CASSNRQGSSYNEQFF
>.|TRBV29-1|TRBJ1-1
CSVLRQGALTEAFF
>.|TRBV19|TRBJ2-5
CASSIDLFGSQETQYF
>.|TRBV7-2|TRBJ2-1
CASSWVLLSYNEQFF
>few|TRBV4-1|TRBJ1-6
CASRASGTGVNSPLHF